The clone carrying this T cell receptor (beta chain) is a singleton in its sample. Authors' data handling: It was from reference gene primer amplification that nucleated cell counts were estimated. Clones were sequenced by immunoSEQ multiplex PCR, and TCRdb holds only the in-frame ones, with some missing. That table furnishes V, J and clone size, whereas the DNA furnished D and trimming. The table has tens of thousands of clones, around four fifths seen once. The entry originates in a study of blood T cell repertoires in COVID-19. On the study more broadly: Samples taken during acute and convalescent COVID-19 were collected in the United States, Italy and Spain. Sources were T cells, B-cell-depleted T cells, or PBMCs; the material itself was cDNA or gDNA.

The CDR3 is 16 residues long. Losses at the gene ends were 5 bases for V and 6 bases for J; bases not matched to a gene: 14. The germline CDR1 and CDR2 sequences are SGDLS and YYNGEE. Sequencing was done on a sample of peripheral blood. V is TRBV9 and J is TRBJ2-3; TRBD2 aligns across 8 bases. The sequence came from a human donor in a cohort sampled during active COVID-19. In DNA form, the CDR3 reads TGTGCCAGCAGTGCGACTGGCGGGGGGTTCGGGGATACGCAGTATTTT. As protein: CASSATGGGFGDTQYF.